Presented here are 25 T cell receptor beta chains from one specimen sequenced in a study of blood T cell repertoires in COVID-19. TCRdb keeps only in-frame clones here, not all; method: immunoSEQ multiplex PCR. The sample lists about 400,000 clones, over 85% occurring once. The sequencing sample was made of PBMCs or T cells enriched from blood (not recorded which). These receptors came from a woman in her thirties who had recovered from COVID-19.

The chain carries TRBV29-1 and TRBJ2-2; 7 nucleotides line up with TRBD2. The V gene end was trimmed by 1 base and the J gene end by 0 bases; junction bases not matched to a gene: 8. CDR3 length equals 17 residues. Germline V lookup: CDR1 SQVTM, CDR2 ANQGSEA. CDR3 in DNA: TGCAGCGTTGAAGGGGGGGAGCGGGGCTCGAACACCGGGGAGCTGTTTTTT. It specifies CSVEGGERGSNTGELFF.

The chain combines TRBV28 with TRBJ1-4; weak D call: TRBD1 (6 bases). CDR3 length: 14 residues. CDR1 MDHEN and CDR2 SYDVKM come from the germline V gene. With 3 bases removed from V and 8 bases from J, the gap between germline ends came to 13 bases. CDR3 sequence reads: CASSFPQGREKLFF. CDR3 nucleotide sequence: TGTGCCAGCAGTTTCCCGCAGGGGAGAGAAAAACTGTTTTTT.

This clone was observed a single time. The V gene is TRBV29-1, the J gene TRBJ1-1, with D uncertain. V lost 6 bases and J 1 base, leaving 9 bases between the germline ends. Looked up from germline, CDR1 is SQVTM and CDR2 is ANQGSEA. CDR3 size: 12 residues. CDR3 in amino acids: CSVSPGNTEAFF. The CDR3, as DNA: TGCAGCGTATCCCCAGGGAACACTGAAGCTTTCTTT.

The V call is TRBV24-1, the J call TRBJ1-6; possibly TRBD1 for D (5 bases). This CDR3 region has 17 residues. V was shortened by 3 bases and J by 4 bases, with 15 bases between the two germline ends. The V gene's germline CDR1 is KGHDR and CDR2 SFDVKD. This CDR3 reads CATSDLETERYNSPLHF. In DNA, the CDR3 is TGTGCCACCAGTGATCTCGAGACAGAAAGATATAATTCACCCCTCCACTTT.

In DNA form, the CDR3 reads TGTGCCAGTAGTATCTCAGGGCGGGGTGAAGCTTTCTTT. This encodes CASSISGRGEAFF. The V and J genes are TRBV19 and TRBJ1-1; the D gene is possibly TRBD1 (5 bases). CDR1 is LNHDA, CDR2 SQIVND, per germline (reference sequence). The CDR3 contains 13 residues. V lost 3 bases to trimming and J lost 7 bases, with 12 bases between them.

This chain uses TRBV2 with TRBJ1-6, with a possible D match to TRBD1 (5 bases). Germline V gene data show CDR1 as SNHLY and CDR2 as FYNNEI. The CDR3 runs to 15 residues. V was pared by 8 bases and J by 8 bases, with 19 bases between. The CDR3, as DNA: TGTGCCAGCTCCCAGAGTGGGACTGATGATTCACCCCTCCACTTT. Translated: CASSQSGTDDSPLHF. Full variable domain (missing parts from reference TRBV2 and TRBJ1-6): EPEVTQTPSHQVTQMGQEVILRCVPISNHLYFYWYRQILGQKVEFLVSFYNNEISEKSEIFDDQFSVERPDGSNFTLKIRSTKLEDSAMYFCASSQSGTDDSPLHFGNGTRLTVT.

V is TRBV11-1 and J is TRBJ2-3; 8 nucleotides agree with TRBD1. Trimming at V came to 5 bases and at J to 3 bases, leaving 10 bases not matched to a gene. The CDR3 is 16 residues long. Germline loops: CDR1 SGHAT, CDR2 FQDESV (reference sequence). CDR3: CASSPRTGIFTDTQYF. The CDR3 DNA is TGTGCCAGCAGCCCCCGGACAGGGATCTTTACAGATACGCAGTATTTT.

Comments on this clone: The same CDR3 arises from other DNA sequences in this sample as well. The chain uses TRBV2 and TRBJ2-1; unclear D gene. Germline assignment: CDR1 SNHLY and CDR2 FYNNEI. V lost 4 bases and J 0 bases, leaving 7 bases between the germline ends. The CDR3 sequence is 14 residues long. CDR3 amino acids: CASSGVSSYNEQFF. CDR3 sequence (DNA): TGTGCCAGCAGTGGTGTGAGCTCCTACAATGAGCAGTTCTTC.

The J gene is TRBJ1-2, the V gene TRBV5-1, with D uncertain. V was pared by 3 bases and J by 8 bases, with 14 bases between. This CDR3 has 13 amino acids. Per the germline V gene, CDR1 is SGHRS and CDR2 is YFSETQ. The CDR3 loop is CASSSDILSGYTF. The CDR3, as DNA: TGCGCCAGCAGCTCCGACATCTTATCAGGCTACACCTTC. Using reference TRBV5-1 and TRBJ1-2 for the parts outside the CDR3, the full variable domain is KAGVTQTPRYLIKTRGQQVTLSCSPISGHRSVSWYQQTPGQGLQFLFEYFSETQRNKGNFPGRFSGRQFSNSRSEMNVSTLELGDSALYLCASSSDILSGYTFGSGTRLTVV.

This chain links TRBV5-6 with TRBJ1-6; tentative D call: TRBD1 (6 bases). The germline CDR1 and CDR2 sequences are SGHDT and YYEEEE. Trimming left V 0 bases short and J 5 bases short, with 9 bases between. This CDR3 is 15 amino acids long. CDR3 region: CASSLDSGDNSPLHF. DNA of the CDR3: TGTGCCAGCAGCTTGGATTCAGGGGATAATTCACCCCTCCACTTT.

CDR3 sequence: CAWSHLNRATNEKLFF. CDR3 DNA sequence: TGTGCCTGGAGCCACCTCAACAGGGCGACTAATGAAAAACTGTTTTTT. The chain carries TRBV30 and TRBJ1-4; the D gene is possibly TRBD1 (6 bases). Germline-derived CDR1 and CDR2 are GTSNPN and SVGIG (reference sequence). This CDR3 is built from 16 residues. Trimming pared 3 bases from V and 2 bases from J, leaving 16 bases between.

This chain connects TRBV4-2 to TRBJ2-5, with D possibly matching TRBD1 (5 bases). Trimming took off 0 bases at V and 5 bases at J, with 13 bases between the two ends. This CDR3 contains 15 residues. From germline, CDR1 is LGHNA and CDR2 YNFKEQ. The CDR3: CASSQDSEKGETQYF. The CDR3 bases are TGTGCCAGCAGCCAAGATTCGGAGAAGGGGGAGACCCAGTACTTC.

This chain uses TRBV4-1 with TRBJ1-1, with 8 bases identical to TRBD1. Trimming took 4 bases from V and 2 from J; bases not matched to a gene: 6. Per the germline V gene, CDR1 is MGHRA and CDR2 is YSYEKL. The CDR3 runs to 15 residues. CDR3 nucleotide sequence: TGCGCCAGCAGCCTTACAGACAGGGGAAACACTGAAGCTTTCTTT. Translation gives CASSLTDRGNTEAFF.

This clone is a singleton in its sample. This chain connects TRBV10-3 to TRBJ2-1, with D possibly being TRBD2 (6 bases). CDR1 is ENHRY and CDR2 is SYGVKD in the germline V gene. The CDR3 has 17 residues. The V end was cut by 5 bases, the J end by 3 bases, with 20 bases between. The CDR3 sequence: CAISTSLARSDYNEQFF. The CDR3 DNA is TGTGCCATCAGTACATCCCTAGCGCGATCGGACTACAATGAGCAGTTCTTC.

The chain joins TRBV27 to TRBJ1-2, with D perhaps matching TRBD1 (5 bases). V gave up 5 bases and J gave up 4 bases, with 20 bases separating them. The germline V gene has CDR1 MNHEY and CDR2 SMNVEV (reference sequence). The CDR3 sequence is 16 residues long. The CDR3 is CASSPDLGQGGYGYTF. The CDR3 DNA is TGTGCCAGCAGTCCTGATCTCGGGCAGGGAGGCTATGGCTACACCTTC.

Ten or more counts support this clone. The chain uses TRBV7-2 and TRBJ1-2, with 8 bases lining up with TRBD1. This CDR3 has 15 residues. Trimming took 5 bases from V and 8 from J; bases not matched to a gene: 13. Germline CDR1 reads SGHTA; CDR2 reads FQGNSA. This chain's CDR3 is CASSPGQGELGGYTF. The CDR3 region has the DNA TGTGCCAGCAGCCCCGGACAGGGAGAGTTGGGCGGCTACACCTTC.

The chain has TRBV18 and TRBJ1-5, with a weak D call TRBD1 (6 bases). This CDR3 spans 15 amino acids. Germline values: CDR1 KGHSH, CDR2 LQKENI. Trimming shortened V by 0 bases and J by 4 bases, and 10 bases separated the two germline ends. CDR3 residues: CASSPPGGANQPQHF. In nucleotides, the CDR3 is TGTGCCAGCTCACCACCCGGGGGGGCTAATCAGCCCCAGCATTTT.

Comment on this clone: Different DNA sequences within this sample yield the same CDR3. The V and J genes are TRBV28 and TRBJ2-2; weak D call: TRBD2 (5 bases). The V and J ends lost 4 bases and 2 bases respectively, with 8 bases between them. Germline-derived CDR1 and CDR2 are MDHEN and SYDVKM. This CDR3 region has 14 residues. DNA for the CDR3: TGTGCCAGCAGTTCCGGACTCAACACCGGGGAGCTGTTTTTT. Translation: CASSSGLNTGELFF.

The chain joins TRBV9 to TRBJ1-4, with D possibly matching TRBD1 (6 bases). CDR3 size: 17 residues. Germline V CDR1 and CDR2: SGDLS, YYNGEE. V was shortened by 4 bases and J by 5 bases, with 21 bases between the two germline ends. This CDR3 is CASSIKVGTPQNEKLFF. The CDR3 coding sequence is TGTGCCAGCAGCATCAAAGTGGGGACACCCCAAAATGAAAAACTGTTTTTT.

This clone appeared a single time. The V gene is TRBV9, the J gene TRBJ1-1; TRBD1 is a possible D gene (6 bases). V lost 4 bases, J lost 5 bases, and 21 bases lay in between. The CDR3 length is 16 residues. The germline V gene has CDR1 SGDLS and CDR2 YYNGEE. CDR3 bases: TGTGCCAGCAGCCCACCGTCGGCAGGGGTGCAAACTGAAGCTTTCTTT. This codes for CASSPPSAGVQTEAFF.

The chain has TRBV10-3 and TRBJ1-1; D is uncertain. The CDR3 length is 13 residues. Germline V CDR1 and CDR2: ENHRY, SYGVKD. Trimming cost V 3 bases and J 0 bases, with 5 bases left between them. CDR3 loop: CAISEAMNTEAFF. In DNA form, the CDR3 reads TGTGCCATCAGTGAAGCTATGAACACTGAAGCTTTCTTT.

V is TRBV9 and J is TRBJ2-3, with 8 bases lining up with TRBD2. With V trimmed by 6 bases and J by 2 bases, 11 bases remained unmatched. Germline loops: CDR1 SGDLS, CDR2 YYNGEE. This CDR3 is built from 16 residues. CDR3 nucleotide sequence: TGTGCCAGCACCCCATGGACGGGAGGGTCCACAGATACGCAGTATTTT. Residues: CASTPWTGGSTDTQYF. Combining the CDR3 with reference TRBV9 and TRBJ2-3 gives the whole variable domain DSGVTQTPKHLITATGQRVTLRCSPRSGDLSVYWYQQSLDQGLQFLIQYYNGEERAKGNILERFSAQQFPDLHSELNLSSLELGDSALYFCASTPWTGGSTDTQYFGPGTRLTVL.

This chain connects TRBV3-1 (or the pseudogene TRBV3-2) to TRBJ1-5; D is ambiguous. Trimming stripped 3 bases from V and 9 bases from J, with 15 bases between. CDR3 length: 14 amino acids. CDR1 is LGHDT, CDR2 YNNKEL, per germline (reference sequence). The CDR3 is CASSQRPVSAPQHF. The CDR3 coding sequence is TGTGCCAGCAGCCAGCGCCCTGTTAGTGCGCCCCAGCATTTT.

The rearrangement uses TRBV5-1 and TRBJ2-3; D possibly corresponds to TRBD2 (6 bases). The CDR3 extends over 15 amino acids. Looked up from germline, CDR1 is SGHRS and CDR2 is YFSETQ. The V and J ends lost 0 bases and 4 bases respectively, with 12 bases between them. The CDR3 sequence is CASSLEGRGADTQYF. CDR3 nucleotide sequence: TGCGCCAGCAGCTTGGAGGGGCGGGGCGCAGATACGCAGTATTTT. Drawing the rest from reference TRBV5-1 and TRBJ2-3, the complete variable domain is KAGVTQTPRYLIKTRGQQVTLSCSPISGHRSVSWYQQTPGQGLQFLFEYFSETQRNKGNFPGRFSGRQFSNSRSEMNVSTLELGDSALYLCASSLEGRGADTQYFGPGTRLTVL.

This clone was picked up a small number of times. This chain uses TRBV5-1 with TRBJ1-4; tentatively, D is TRBD1 (5 bases). CDR3 size: 15 residues. V lost 0 bases, J lost 0 bases, and 6 bases lay in between. The germline V gene has CDR1 SGHRS and CDR2 YFSETQ. The DNA for the CDR3 is TGCGCCAGCAGCTTGGGACAGACAACTAATGAAAAACTGTTTTTT. It translates to CASSLGQTTNEKLFF. The full variable domain, with the rest looked up from reference TRBV5-1 and TRBJ1-4, is KAGVTQTPRYLIKTRGQQVTLSCSPISGHRSVSWYQQTPGQGLQFLFEYFSETQRNKGNFPGRFSGRQFSNSRSEMNVSTLELGDSALYLCASSLGQTTNEKLFFGSGTQLSVL.